This T cell receptor (beta chain) was identified in a study of sequential checkpoint blockade in melanoma. The CDR3 loop spans 15 amino acids. Treatment reported: randomized to nivolumab then ipilimumab (arm A) or the reverse (arm B). TCRdb keeps only in-frame clones here, not all; method: immunoSEQ multiplex PCR. The sample lists about 11,000 clones, about 29% occurring once. This clone was found a few times. The chain has TRBV1 and TRBJ2-7. TRBV1 is reported as a pseudogene. Sequencing used tumor tissue (inferred from file names), obtained from a patient given nivolumab and ipilimumab in sequence. The source of this sequence is a human donor with melanoma. The CDR3, as DNA: TGCGCCAGCAGCTTCGAAGGGGACCCCTCCTACGAGCAGTACTTC. Protein sequence: CASSFEGDPSYEQYF.